The next 23 T cell receptor beta chains were all read from a single sample in a study of blood T cell repertoires in COVID-19. Here immunoSEQ multiplex PCR was the method, and the copy in TCRdb shows in-frame clones only, minus some. The repertoire includes under 95,000 clones, roughly 86% of them detected once, and approximately 1.2% sits in the top ten. The specimen sequenced was peripheral blood. Source of these receptors: a woman of 80 years or more with acute or convalescent COVID-19.

The chain uses TRBV15 and TRBJ2-7; TRBD2 matches at 11 bases. CDR1 is LNHNV and CDR2 is YYDKDF in the germline V gene (reference sequence). CDR3 size: 16 residues. V shed 5 bases and J 2 bases; nucleotides not matched to a gene: 8. Here the CDR3 reads CATSGVLAGGTYEQYF. The CDR3 DNA follows: TGTGCCACCAGCGGGGTCCTAGCGGGAGGAACCTACGAGCAGTACTTC.

The chain links TRBV3-1 (or the pseudogene TRBV3-2) to TRBJ1-1; unclear D gene. The CDR3 is made up of 14 amino acids. V lost 1 base and J lost 1, with 7 bases in between. Germline lookup yields CDR1 LGHDT and CDR2 YNNKEL (reference sequence). The CDR3 coding sequence is TGTGCCAGCAGCCAAGTTGGGCAGAACACTGAAGCTTTCTTT. Its protein is CASSQVGQNTEAFF.

The V and J genes are TRBV5-1 and TRBJ2-1; 15 positions match TRBD2. Germline trimming cut 6 bases from V and 4 bases from J; bases unmatched to any gene: 5. The CDR3 length is 16 residues. Germline values: CDR1 SGHRS, CDR2 YFSETQ. In DNA, the CDR3 is TGCGCCAGCACTGGAGGGACTAGCGGGGGGTACAATGAGCAGTTCTTC. Amino acid sequence: CASTGGTSGGYNEQFF.

The rearrangement links TRBV4-2 to TRBJ1-2, with a weak D call TRBD1 (6 bases). Germline CDR1 and CDR2: LGHNA and YNFKEQ. Trimming took off 0 bases at V and 0 bases at J, with 11 bases between the two ends. The CDR3 is 16 amino acids. CDR3 loop: CASSQDTRGANYGYTF. The CDR3 DNA reads as TGTGCCAGCAGCCAAGATACCAGGGGAGCTAACTATGGCTACACCTTC.

The CDR3 is CASSWTGSHGNTIYF. The CDR3 DNA reads as TGTGCCAGCAGCTGGACAGGGTCCCACGGAAACACCATATATTTT. J is TRBJ1-3 and V is TRBV5-6, with 8 bases lining up with TRBD1. V gave up 3 bases and J gave up 4 bases; unmatched junction bases: 6. The CDR3 is 15 residues long. CDR1 is SGHDT and CDR2 is YYEEEE in the germline V gene.

A few counts support this clone. J is TRBJ1-5 and V is TRBV2, with 7 positions matching TRBD1. There are 14 residues in the CDR3. J gave up 7 bases and V 6 bases, and 9 bases lay outside the gene matches. Germline CDR1 reads SNHLY; CDR2 reads FYNNEI. The CDR3 here is CASRERDRKQPQHF. As DNA, the CDR3 is TGTGCCAGCAGGGAGAGGGACAGAAAACAGCCCCAGCATTTT.

This rearrangement joins TRBV19 to TRBJ2-6; TRBD2 is a possible D gene (6 bases). With 7 bases removed from V and 0 bases from J, the gap between germline ends came to 10 bases. The CDR3 has 15 residues. Germline CDR1 is LNHDA and CDR2 is SQIVND (reference sequence). CDR3 sequence: CASTVGGSGANVLTF. The CDR3 bases are TGTGCCAGTACCGTGGGGGGCTCTGGGGCCAACGTCCTGACTTTC.

V is TRBV6-5 and J is TRBJ1-5, with D tentatively TRBD1 (5 bases). Germline assignment: CDR1 MNHEY and CDR2 SVGAGI. CDR3 length: 15 amino acids. Trimming stripped 6 bases from V and 10 bases from J, with 22 bases between. The CDR3: CASRDIQVLLSPQHF. As DNA, the CDR3 is TGTGCCAGCAGGGATATACAGGTCCTTTTAAGTCCCCAGCATTTT.

J is TRBJ2-3 and V is TRBV5-1, with 7 positions matching TRBD1. Trimming at V came to 3 bases and at J to 4 bases, leaving 8 bases not matched to a gene. This CDR3 comprises 15 residues. Germline V CDR1 and CDR2: SGHRS, YFSETQ. The CDR3 coding sequence is TGCGCCAGCAGCTCCCAGACAGGGTCAGCAGATACGCAGTATTTT. This encodes CASSSQTGSADTQYF.

The chain employs TRBV6-2 or TRBV6-3 and TRBJ2-1; 12 bases match TRBD2. The CDR3 extends over 16 amino acids. Germline values: CDR1 MNHEY, CDR2 SVGEGT. After removal of 6 bases from V and 5 bases from J, the junction contained 8 bases not matched to a gene. The CDR3 nucleotides are TGTGCCAGCAGCCCCCCGGGACTAGCGGGCGACAATGAGCAGTTCTTC. This sequence encodes CASSPPGLAGDNEQFF.

The chain recombines TRBV3-1 (or the pseudogene TRBV3-2) with TRBJ1-4; tentative D call: TRBD1 (6 bases). Trimming shortened V by 5 bases and J by 5 bases, and 15 bases separated the two germline ends. Germline assignment: CDR1 LGHDT and CDR2 YNNKEL (reference sequence). The CDR3 sequence is 15 residues long. CDR3 nucleotide sequence: TGTGCCAGCAGCTCCCGGGACACAAAGAATGAAAAACTGTTTTTT. This encodes CASSSRDTKNEKLFF.

CDR3 DNA: TGTGCCAGCAGTCGGGACAGGGTCGTTGGCTACACCTTC. It is translated as CASSRDRVVGYTF. The rearrangement uses TRBV28 and TRBJ1-2; TRBD1 matches at 9 bases. Germline assignment: CDR1 MDHEN and CDR2 SYDVKM. V trimming: 5 bases; J trimming: 7 bases; junction bases outside the gene matches: 5. The CDR3 extends over 13 amino acids.

This chain connects TRBV27 to TRBJ1-5; tentatively, D is TRBD1 (6 bases). Germline-derived CDR1 and CDR2 are MNHEY and SMNVEV (reference sequence). This CDR3 is 12 amino acids long. Trimming took 3 bases from V and 9 from J, leaving 9 bases between them. For the CDR3, the DNA is TGTGCCAGCAGTTTTGCCAGGGGGCCCCAGCATTTT. It translates to CASSFARGPQHF.

The rearrangement joins TRBV5-6 to TRBJ2-5, with 7 bases that match TRBD1. This CDR3 is 14 amino acids long. Trimming at V came to 4 bases and at J to 5 bases, leaving 8 bases not matched to a gene. The germline CDR1 and CDR2 sequences are SGHDT and YYEEEE. CDR3 region: CASSRQGGMETQYF. Here the CDR3 DNA reads TGTGCCAGCAGCCGACAGGGTGGGATGGAGACCCAGTACTTC.

The rearrangement uses TRBV3-1 (or the pseudogene TRBV3-2) and TRBJ2-2, with D perhaps matching TRBD2 (6 bases). Germline assignment: CDR1 LGHDT and CDR2 YNNKEL (reference sequence). Trimming removed 5 bases from V and 5 bases from J, with 18 bases in between. The CDR3 has 16 amino acids. The CDR3 sequence: CASSDRGAITTGELFF. The CDR3 DNA follows: TGTGCCAGCAGCGACCGCGGGGCAATCACTACCGGGGAGCTGTTTTTT.

The V gene is TRBV7-2, the J gene TRBJ2-3, with 9 bases identical to TRBD2. CDR3 length equals 15 residues. Germline V gives CDR1 SGHTA, CDR2 FQGNSA. V gave up 5 bases and J gave up 6 bases; unmatched junction bases: 9. CDR3 residues: CASSTSSGASDTQYF. CDR3 bases: TGTGCCAGCAGCACCTCTAGCGGGGCCTCGGATACGCAGTATTTT.

The chain carries TRBV5-1 and TRBJ2-3; TRBD2 agrees at 7 bases. Germline V CDR1 and CDR2: SGHRS, YFSETQ. The CDR3 is 13 amino acids. After removal of 4 bases from V and 5 bases from J, the junction contained 4 bases not matched to a gene. Here the CDR3 reads CASSGGSRDTQYF. In DNA form, the CDR3 reads TGCGCCAGCAGCGGCGGGAGTAGAGATACGCAGTATTTT.

The chain combines TRBV3-1 (or the pseudogene TRBV3-2) with TRBJ2-2; weak D call: TRBD2 (5 bases). Germline V gives CDR1 LGHDT, CDR2 YNNKEL (reference sequence). Trimming took 4 bases from V and 2 from J, leaving 8 bases between them. The CDR3 sequence is 14 residues long. CDR3: CASSPDLNTGELFF. The CDR3 coding sequence is TGTGCCAGCAGCCCGGACTTAAACACCGGGGAGCTGTTTTTT.

The J gene is TRBJ2-1, the V gene TRBV6-5; D is unresolved. V was clipped by 8 bases and J by 8 bases, with 13 bases between them. CDR1 is MNHEY, CDR2 SVGAGI, per germline. The CDR3 is made up of 12 amino acids. The CDR3 DNA reads TGTGCCAGCTCGCGCAACGAGGATGAGCAGTTCTTC. Protein product: CASSRNEDEQFF.

This chain uses TRBV5-1 with TRBJ1-4, with TRBD1 matching 9 bases. Losses at the gene ends were 2 bases for V and 7 bases for J; bases not matched to a gene: 3. Germline V gives CDR1 SGHRS, CDR2 YFSETQ. The CDR3 runs 14 residues. The CDR3 DNA follows: TGCGCCAGCAGCTTACAGGGGGCAACTGAAAAACTGTTTTTT. Translating gives CASSLQGATEKLFF.

The rearrangement links TRBV11-2 to TRBJ1-6, with 7 positions matching TRBD1. CDR3 length: 15 residues. In germline, CDR1 is SGHAT, CDR2 FQNNGV. Unmatched junction bases numbered 3, after V lost 5 bases and J lost 2 bases. DNA of the CDR3: TGTGCCAGCAGCCCCGGGACAGCCTATAATTCACCCCTCCACTTT. Translation: CASSPGTAYNSPLHF.

J is TRBJ1-2 and V is TRBV7-9, with a weak D call TRBD1 (6 bases). This CDR3 has 15 amino acids. Trimming took 3 bases from V and 4 from J, leaving 15 bases between them. Germline V gives CDR1 SEHNR, CDR2 FQNEAQ (reference sequence). Here the CDR3 reads CASSLGAVRAYGYTF. As DNA, the CDR3 is TGTGCCAGCAGCTTGGGGGCGGTCAGGGCCTATGGCTACACCTTC.

The rearrangement joins TRBV11-3 to TRBJ2-3; the match to TRBD1 covers 7 bases. Per the germline V gene, CDR1 is SGHNT and CDR2 is YENEEA. The CDR3 spans 15 residues. V lost 1 base, J lost 4 bases, and 5 bases stayed unmatched. The CDR3 DNA follows: TGTGCCAGCAGCTTAGCACCTCAGGGGGCAGATACGCAGTATTTT. Its translation is CASSLAPQGADTQYF.